Following are 20 T cell receptor beta chains from one sample sequenced in a study of T cell responses to AZD1222 COVID-19 vaccine. Libraries were prepared by immunoSEQ multiplex PCR; TCRdb keeps only in-frame clonotypes and omits some of them. The sample lists about 190,000 clones, about 92% occurring once. Material: peripheral blood, obtained on day 0 of AZD1222 vaccination. These receptor sequences come from an adult in good health.

The chain combines TRBV2 with TRBJ2-7; 8 positions match TRBD2. This CDR3 region has 12 residues. CDR1 SNHLY and CDR2 FYNNEI come from the germline V gene. V trimming: 8 bases; J trimming: 3 bases; junction bases outside the gene matches: 3. The chain's CDR3 is CASRGGYYEQYF. The CDR3 region has the DNA TGTGCCAGCCGGGGGGGATACTACGAGCAGTACTTC.

The sample holds one count of this clone. This rearrangement joins TRBV6-5 to TRBJ2-4; 8 positions agree with TRBD1. With 1 base clipped from V and 3 bases from J, the junction kept 5 bases outside the gene matches. This CDR3 is 16 amino acids long. CDR1 and CDR2 from the germline V gene are MNHEY and SVGAGI. The CDR3 region is CASSYLGQGGKNIQYF. The CDR3, as DNA: TGTGCCAGCAGTTACTTAGGACAGGGAGGCAAAAACATTCAGTACTTC.

The chain links TRBV6-2 or TRBV6-3 to TRBJ1-2, with 7 bases that match TRBD1. CDR1 and CDR2 (germline): MNHEY, SVGEGT. The V segment lost 1 base and the J segment 0 bases; nucleotides outside the gene matches: 2. The CDR3 covers 15 residues. CDR3 sequence: CASSYFGQANYGYTF. In DNA, the CDR3 is TGTGCCAGCAGTTACTTTGGACAGGCTAACTATGGCTACACCTTC.

This rearrangement joins TRBV9 to TRBJ1-1, with D maybe TRBD1 (5 bases). Trimming pared 4 bases from V and 0 bases from J, leaving 16 bases between. The CDR3 is made up of 16 amino acids. Germline values: CDR1 SGDLS, CDR2 YYNGEE. Here the CDR3 reads CASSPTQGTLNTEAFF. The CDR3 bases are TGTGCCAGCAGCCCCACTCAAGGGACCTTGAACACTGAAGCTTTCTTT.

The chain links TRBV3-1 (or the pseudogene TRBV3-2) to TRBJ2-1; D is possibly TRBD1 (6 bases). Germline-derived CDR1 and CDR2 are LGHDT and YNNKEL (reference sequence). The CDR3 extends over 16 amino acids. Trimming took 4 bases from V and 0 from J, leaving 13 bases between them. CDR3 in DNA: TGTGCCAGCAGCCGACGTAGGGGGATCTCCTACAATGAGCAGTTCTTC. Amino acids: CASSRRRGISYNEQFF.

The chain recombines TRBV29-1 with TRBJ2-2, with D hard to call. The germline V and J ends were trimmed by 5 bases and 7 bases, with 8 bases remaining between them. This CDR3 has 11 residues. Germline V gives CDR1 SQVTM, CDR2 ANQGSEA. The CDR3, as DNA: TGCAGCGTTTGGCTTGGCGGGGAGCTGTTTTTT. Its protein product is CSVWLGGELFF.

The genes are TRBV5-1 and TRBJ1-5; D perhaps matches TRBD1 (5 bases). The CDR3 has 15 residues. The V and J ends lost 2 bases and 2 bases respectively, with 11 bases between them. Germline assignment: CDR1 SGHRS and CDR2 YFSETQ. DNA for the CDR3: TGCGCCAGCAGCTTTTCCGGGGACGGCAATCAGCCCCAGCATTTT. Residues: CASSFSGDGNQPQHF.

This clone was observed a handful of times. V is TRBV5-5 and J is TRBJ1-1; unclear D gene. Germline-derived CDR1 and CDR2 are SGHKS and YYEKEE (reference sequence). The CDR3 spans 13 residues. The V and J ends lost 4 bases and 4 bases respectively, with 11 bases between them. This CDR3 is CASSIEWGTEAFF. CDR3 DNA sequence: TGTGCCAGCAGCATCGAGTGGGGCACTGAAGCTTTCTTT.

This CDR3 reads CASSQDPELAVSYNEQFF. The CDR3 DNA reads TGCGCCAGCAGCCAAGATCCAGAACTAGCGGTATCCTACAATGAGCAGTTCTTC. The chain employs TRBV4-3 and TRBJ2-1; TRBD2 matches 8 bases. V was clipped by 0 bases and J by 1 base; unmatched bases: 8. The CDR3 is 18 residues long. CDR1 LGHNA and CDR2 YSLEER come from the germline V gene.

The V gene is TRBV7-2, the J gene TRBJ1-6; D not certain. Deletions cut 6 bases from V and 1 base from J, with 7 bases between. CDR1 is SGHTA and CDR2 is FQGNSA in the germline V gene. The CDR3 runs to 14 residues. DNA for the CDR3: TGTGCCAGCAGTCGACAATCCTATAATTCACCCCTCCACTTT. Amino acids: CASSRQSYNSPLHF. Filled out from reference TRBV7-2 and TRBJ1-6, the complete variable domain reads GAGVSQSPSNKVTEKGKDVELRCDPISGHTALYWYRQSLGQGLEFLIYFQGNSAPDKSGLPSDRFSAERTGGSVSTLTIQRTQQEDSAVYLCASSRQSYNSPLHFGNGTRLTVT.

The V call is TRBV11-2, the J call TRBJ1-2; 12 positions match TRBD1. This CDR3 comprises 17 residues. The V segment lost 4 bases and the J segment 8 bases; nucleotides outside the gene matches: 14. Germline CDR1 reads SGHAT; CDR2 reads FQNNGV. Here the CDR3 reads CASSSWGDRGQKGGYTF. As DNA, the CDR3 is TGTGCCAGCAGCTCATGGGGGGACAGGGGGCAAAAAGGAGGCTACACCTTC.

The chain combines TRBV6-5 with TRBJ2-3; TRBD1 agrees at 7 bases. V trimming: 2 bases; J trimming: 5 bases; junction bases outside the gene matches: 4. The CDR3 runs 14 residues. Germline V gives CDR1 MNHEY, CDR2 SVGAGI. CDR3 coding DNA: TGTGCCAGCAGTTACCGGACAGGAGGAGATACGCAGTATTTT. Protein sequence: CASSYRTGGDTQYF.

The gene calls are TRBV11-1 and TRBJ2-7, with 7 bases fitting TRBD1. CDR1 and CDR2 (germline): SGHAT, FQDESV (reference sequence). J lost 2 bases, V lost 3 bases, and 10 bases had no gene match. The CDR3 has 16 amino acids. CDR3 in DNA: TGTGCCAGCAGCTTGGTAAACAGGGGTAAGGCCTACGAGCAGTACTTC. This sequence encodes CASSLVNRGKAYEQYF.

This clone was seen a few times. The gene calls are TRBV9 and TRBJ2-1; possibly TRBD1 for D (7 bases). The CDR3 is 14 amino acids. The V end lost 4 bases, the J end lost 9 bases, and 17 bases lay between the germline ends. In germline, CDR1 is SGDLS, CDR2 YYNGEE. CDR3 amino acids: CASSQRGTDREQFF. CDR3 DNA sequence: TGTGCCAGCAGCCAACGGGGGACAGACCGTGAGCAGTTCTTC.

The chain carries TRBV5-1 and TRBJ1-5; 12 bases line up with TRBD1. The CDR3 consists of 17 residues. From germline, CDR1 is SGHRS and CDR2 YFSETQ. V lost 0 bases, J lost 3 bases, and 4 bases stayed unmatched. CDR3 amino acids: CASSLEGTGGFNQPQHF. CDR3 in DNA: TGCGCCAGCAGCTTGGAGGGGACAGGGGGCTTCAATCAGCCCCAGCATTTT.

The chain has TRBV3-1 (or the pseudogene TRBV3-2) and TRBJ1-2; D uncertain. The CDR3 is made up of 13 amino acids. CDR1 and CDR2 (germline): LGHDT, YNNKEL (reference sequence). The V and J ends lost 5 bases and 4 bases respectively, with 11 bases between them. The CDR3 DNA reads TGTGCCAGCAGCGAGCCCGGGTTCTATGGCTACACCTTC. It is translated as CASSEPGFYGYTF.

V and J are TRBV23-1 and TRBJ1-6, with 11 bases that match TRBD1. TRBV23-1 carries the ORF label, with uncertain function. The CDR3 covers 15 residues. V shed 3 bases, J shed 7 bases, and the junction held 2 bases outside the gene matches. CDR3 region: CASSQDRGLNSPLHF. The CDR3 DNA reads as TGCGCCAGCAGTCAGGACAGGGGGCTCAATTCACCCCTCCACTTT.

The V call is TRBV3-1 (or the pseudogene TRBV3-2), the J call TRBJ1-1; 9 nucleotides align to TRBD1. J gave up 4 bases and V 6 bases, and 6 bases lay outside the gene matches. The CDR3 spans 14 residues. CDR1 is LGHDT, CDR2 YNNKEL, per germline (reference sequence). The CDR3 DNA sequence: TGTGCCAGCAGTCCGGGACAGGGAACCACTGAAGCTTTCTTT. Translating it yields CASSPGQGTTEAFF.

The chain employs TRBV6-1 and TRBJ1-1, with D maybe TRBD1 (5 bases). Trimming cost V 4 bases and J 1 base, with 22 bases left between them. The CDR3 spans 18 residues. Germline loops: CDR1 MNHNS, CDR2 SASEGT. CDR3 sequence reads: CASSGWGGPRVGNTEAFF. The CDR3 region has the DNA TGTGCCAGCAGTGGTTGGGGGGGACCGCGGGTTGGGAACACTGAAGCTTTCTTT.

The V gene is TRBV20-1, the J gene TRBJ1-5; the D gene is possibly TRBD1 (5 bases). The CDR3 extends over 10 amino acids. The V gene lost 6 bases and the J gene lost 7 bases, with 7 bases spanning the gap. Germline V gene sequence: CDR1 DFQATT, CDR2 SNEGSKA (reference sequence). Here the CDR3 DNA reads TGCAGTGCCGGGGCCCAGCCCCAGCATTTT. Translation gives CSAGAQPQHF.